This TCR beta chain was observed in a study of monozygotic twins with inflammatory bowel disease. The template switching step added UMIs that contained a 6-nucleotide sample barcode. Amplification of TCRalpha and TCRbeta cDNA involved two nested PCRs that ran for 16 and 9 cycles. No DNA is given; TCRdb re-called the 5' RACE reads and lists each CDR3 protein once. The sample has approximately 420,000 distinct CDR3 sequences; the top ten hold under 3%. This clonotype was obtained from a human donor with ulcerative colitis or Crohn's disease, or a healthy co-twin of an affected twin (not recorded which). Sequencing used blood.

CDR3 protein: CAISRALDQPQHF. The genes are TRBV10-3 and TRBJ1-5. Germline V gene sequence: CDR1 ENHRY, CDR2 SYGVKD. The CDR3 is 13 residues long.